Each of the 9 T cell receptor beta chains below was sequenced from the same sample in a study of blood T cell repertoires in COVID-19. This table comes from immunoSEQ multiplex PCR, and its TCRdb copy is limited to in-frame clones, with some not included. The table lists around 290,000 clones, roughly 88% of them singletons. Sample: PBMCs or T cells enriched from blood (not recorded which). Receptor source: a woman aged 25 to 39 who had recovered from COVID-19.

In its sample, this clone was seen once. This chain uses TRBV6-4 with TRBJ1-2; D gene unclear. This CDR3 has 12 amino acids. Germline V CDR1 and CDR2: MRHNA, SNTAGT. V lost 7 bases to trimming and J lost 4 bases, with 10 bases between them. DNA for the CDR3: TGTGCCAGCACCGAAGGACTCTATGGCTACACCTTC. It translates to CASTEGLYGYTF.

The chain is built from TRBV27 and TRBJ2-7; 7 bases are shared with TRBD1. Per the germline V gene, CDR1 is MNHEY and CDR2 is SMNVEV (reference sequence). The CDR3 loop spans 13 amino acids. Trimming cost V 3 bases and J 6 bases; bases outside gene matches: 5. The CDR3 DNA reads TGTGCCAGCAGTTTGGGACAGTTCCGCGAGCAGTACTTC. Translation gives CASSLGQFREQYF.

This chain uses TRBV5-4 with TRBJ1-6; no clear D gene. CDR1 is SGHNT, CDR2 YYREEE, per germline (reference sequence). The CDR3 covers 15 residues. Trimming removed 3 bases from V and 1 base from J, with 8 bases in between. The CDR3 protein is CASSSDNSYNSPLHF. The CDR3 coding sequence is TGTGCCAGCAGCTCCGACAATTCCTATAATTCACCCCTCCACTTT.

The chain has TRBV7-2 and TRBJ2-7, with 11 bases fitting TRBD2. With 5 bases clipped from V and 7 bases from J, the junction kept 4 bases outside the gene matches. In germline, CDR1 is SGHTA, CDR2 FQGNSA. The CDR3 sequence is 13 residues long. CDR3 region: CASSPSGGREQYF. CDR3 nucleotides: TGTGCCAGCAGCCCTAGCGGGGGGCGAGAGCAGTACTTC.

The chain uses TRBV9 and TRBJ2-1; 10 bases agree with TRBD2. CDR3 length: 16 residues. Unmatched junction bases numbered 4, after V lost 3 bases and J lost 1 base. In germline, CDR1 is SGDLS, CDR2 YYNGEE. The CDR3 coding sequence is TGTGCCAGCAGCGGTAGCGGGAGGTTGTCCTACAATGAGCAGTTCTTC. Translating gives CASSGSGRLSYNEQFF.

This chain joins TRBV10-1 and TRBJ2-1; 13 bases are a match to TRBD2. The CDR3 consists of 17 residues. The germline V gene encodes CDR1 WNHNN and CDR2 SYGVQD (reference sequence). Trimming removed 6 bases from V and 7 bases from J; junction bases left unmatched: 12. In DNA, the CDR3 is TGCGCCAGCAGCGCCCTGCAACTAGCGGGAGGGAGGAATGAGCAGTTCTTC. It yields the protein CASSALQLAGGRNEQFF.

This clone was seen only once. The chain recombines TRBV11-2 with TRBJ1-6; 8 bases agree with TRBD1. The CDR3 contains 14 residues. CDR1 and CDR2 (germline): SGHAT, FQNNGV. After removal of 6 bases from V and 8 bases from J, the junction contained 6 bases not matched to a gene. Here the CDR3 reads CASRPDRGYSPLHF. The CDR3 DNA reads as TGTGCCAGCAGACCCGACAGGGGCTATTCACCCCTCCACTTT. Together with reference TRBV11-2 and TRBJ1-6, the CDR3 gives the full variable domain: EAGVAQSPRYKIIEKRQSVAFWCNPISGHATLYWYQQILGQGPKLLIQFQNNGVVDDSQLPKDRFSAERLKGVDSTLKIQPAKLEDSAVYLCASRPDRGYSPLHFGNGTRLTVT.

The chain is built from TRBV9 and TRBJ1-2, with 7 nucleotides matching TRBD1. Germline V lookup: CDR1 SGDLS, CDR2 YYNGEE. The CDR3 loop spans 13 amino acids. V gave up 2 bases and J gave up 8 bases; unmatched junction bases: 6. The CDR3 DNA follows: TGTGCCAGCAGCGTTGAGACAGGGTGGGGCTACACCTTC. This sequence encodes CASSVETGWGYTF.

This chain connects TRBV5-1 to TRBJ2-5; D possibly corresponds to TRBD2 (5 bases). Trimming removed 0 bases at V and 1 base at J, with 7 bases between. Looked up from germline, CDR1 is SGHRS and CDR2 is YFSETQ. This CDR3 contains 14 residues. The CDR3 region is CASSLVSGQETQYF. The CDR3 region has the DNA TGCGCCAGCAGCTTGGTCAGCGGCCAAGAGACCCAGTACTTC.